Below are 8 T cell receptor beta chains sequenced from a single sample in a study of shared clonotypes between healthy human individuals. Using immunoSEQ multiplex PCR, the repertoire was profiled, and TCRdb retains in-frame clones only, with some absent. The table has about 2 million clones, 85% to 95% seen once. The sequencing input was naive CD4+ T cells sorted from blood. This sample's subset: CD45RA+ positively selected. The receptors stem from a man younger than 35 in good health.

Of note for this clone: At the DNA level, this CDR3 is encoded by other sequences in the same sample as well. The chain links TRBV6-5 to TRBJ2-3, with 7 bases lining up with TRBD1. V lost 4 bases and J lost 2; bases outside the gene matches: 3. The CDR3 loop spans 14 amino acids. Germline V gives CDR1 MNHEY, CDR2 SVGAGI. CDR3 nucleotide sequence: TGTGCCAGCAGTTGGGGACAGTCCACAGATACGCAGTATTTT. Its translation: CASSWGQSTDTQYF.

As concerns this clone: The same CDR3 can be traced to other DNA sequences in this sample. The chain joins TRBV7-9 to TRBJ2-2; no clear D. The germline V gene has CDR1 SEHNR and CDR2 FQNEAQ (reference sequence). The CDR3 consists of 16 residues. Trimming left V 0 bases short and J 2 bases short, with 10 bases between. The CDR3 region has the DNA TGTGCCAGCAGCTTAGCACCCACAGCTAACACCGGGGAGCTGTTTTTT. Protein: CASSLAPTANTGELFF.

The chain has TRBV28 and TRBJ1-2, with a tentative D call TRBD1 (6 bases). There are 12 residues in the CDR3. In germline, CDR1 is MDHEN, CDR2 SYDVKM. Between the trimmed V and J ends, which lost 3 bases and 6 bases, there was a span of 8 bases. This chain's CDR3 is CASSFRGNGYTF. CDR3 bases: TGTGCCAGCAGTTTCAGGGGAAATGGCTACACCTTC.

The chain recombines TRBV7-8 with TRBJ1-5; tentative D call: TRBD1 (6 bases). The ends were cut back, 3 bases at V and 10 bases at J, with 13 bases in the middle. The CDR3 consists of 13 residues. CDR1 SGHVS and CDR2 FQNEAQ come from the germline V gene. The chain's CDR3 is CASSLGAQGPQHF. CDR3 coding DNA: TGTGCCAGCAGCTTGGGGGCCCAAGGACCCCAGCATTTT. The full variable domain, its missing parts supplied by reference TRBV7-8 and TRBJ1-5, is GAGVSQSPRYKVAKRGQDVALRCDPISGHVSLFWYQQALGQGPEFLTYFQNEAQLDKSGLPSDRFFAERPEGSVSTLKIQRTQQEDSAVYLCASSLGAQGPQHFGDGTRLSIL.

This sequence joins TRBV30 and TRBJ2-7, with 9 bases aligning to TRBD1. CDR1 and CDR2 (germline): GTSNPN, SVGIG (reference sequence). Unmatched junction bases numbered 9, after V lost 0 bases and J lost 6 bases. This CDR3 comprises 15 residues. The CDR3 DNA is TGTGCCTGGAGTGTAATGGTGGGGACAGGGACCGAGCAGTACTTC. Translation: CAWSVMVGTGTEQYF.

Notes on this clone: This could be a read error, since a much larger clone is one nucleotide away. The chain combines TRBV7-2 with TRBJ1-5, with 9 bases fitting TRBD1. CDR1 is SGHTA and CDR2 is FQGNSA in the germline V gene. The CDR3 sequence is 13 residues long. J was trimmed by 9 bases and V by 5 bases; bases with no gene match: 5. Here the CDR3 reads CASSGDRDRPQHF. CDR3 DNA sequence: TGTGCCAGCAGCGGGGACAGGGATCGGCCCCAGCATTTT.

J is TRBJ1-1 and V is TRBV30; D gene uncertain. This CDR3 is built from 13 residues. Germline CDR1 GTSNPN, CDR2 SVGIG (reference sequence). The V end lost 8 bases, the J end lost 2 bases, and 15 bases lay between the germline ends. As DNA, the CDR3 is TGTGCCGGCTGCCCGCAGGCCAACACTGAAGCTTTCTTT. It is translated as CAGCPQANTEAFF.

The chain joins TRBV11-2 to TRBJ2-3, with D maybe TRBD2 (5 bases). Per the germline V gene, CDR1 is SGHAT and CDR2 is FQNNGV. The ends were cut back, 3 bases at V and 4 bases at J, with 14 bases in the middle. This CDR3 is 15 amino acids long. In nucleotides, the CDR3 is TGTGCCAGCAGCTTTTTTCCACTAGTGTCAGATACGCAGTATTTT. Residues: CASSFFPLVSDTQYF. Full variable domain (remainder filled in from reference TRBV11-2 and TRBJ2-3): EAGVAQSPRYKIIEKRQSVAFWCNPISGHATLYWYQQILGQGPKLLIQFQNNGVVDDSQLPKDRFSAERLKGVDSTLKIQPAKLEDSAVYLCASSFFPLVSDTQYFGPGTRLTVL.